This T cell receptor beta chain came from a study of control samples from healthy donors and cancer patients. Using immunoSEQ multiplex PCR, the repertoire was profiled, and TCRdb retains in-frame clones only, with some absent. The sample contains more than 75,000 clones, about 90% of which appear only once. The sequence was collected from a woman aged 55-70 years with head and neck cancer. The sequencing sample was made of PBMCs.

The CDR3 bases are TGCAGTGCTAGTAGGTGGGACAGGGTTCTAGGCACTGAAGCTTTCTTT. This sequence encodes CSASRWDRVLGTEAFF. The gene calls are TRBV20-1 and TRBJ1-1; 9 bases are a match to TRBD1. This CDR3 has 16 residues. Germline CDR1 and CDR2: DFQATT and SNEGSKA (reference sequence). V was pared by 3 bases and J by 4 bases, with 12 bases of the junction left unmatched.